This entry lists 4 T cell receptor beta chains sequenced from one sample in a study of blood T cell repertoires in COVID-19. Libraries were prepared by immunoSEQ multiplex PCR; TCRdb keeps only in-frame clonotypes and omits some of them. The profile covers 65,000 to 100,000 clones, with approximately 80% appearing a single time and 15% to 18% taken by the ten largest. What was sequenced was peripheral blood. These TCRs come from a woman older than 75 with acute or convalescent COVID-19.

This clone was seen once. V gene TRBV28 combines with J gene TRBJ2-3; 10 bases agree with TRBD2. The V and J ends lost 2 bases and 5 bases, in that order; junction bases with no gene match: 4. The length of the CDR3 is 15 residues. Germline CDR1 and CDR2: MDHEN and SYDVKM. The DNA of the CDR3 is TGTGCCAGCAGTTTAAGCGGGGGGGCCAAAGATACGCAGTATTTT. It specifies CASSLSGGAKDTQYF.

The CDR3 coding sequence is TGTGCCAGCAGCCAAAGCCGGACAGGGGCCTTTTCACCCCTCCACTTT. This translates into CASSQSRTGAFSPLHF. The rearrangement joins TRBV14 to TRBJ1-6; TRBD1 aligns across 9 bases. Germline V CDR1 and CDR2: SGHDN, FVKESK. Trimming removed 2 bases from V and 9 bases from J; junction bases left unmatched: 8. The CDR3 is 16 residues long.

The chain combines TRBV7-2 with TRBJ2-7; 11 bases are shared with TRBD1. CDR1 is SGHTA, CDR2 FQGNSA, per germline. The length of the CDR3 is 15 residues. V shed 4 bases, J shed 6 bases, and the junction held 8 bases outside the gene matches. The CDR3 reads CASSWGTGGYSEQYF. CDR3 bases: TGTGCCAGCAGCTGGGGGACAGGGGGTTATAGCGAGCAGTACTTC.

The V and J genes are TRBV6-1 and TRBJ1-1, with a tentative D call TRBD1 (5 bases). CDR1 is MNHNS, CDR2 SASEGT, per germline. The ends were cut back, 1 base at V and 5 bases at J, with 14 bases in the middle. The CDR3 spans 15 residues. The CDR3 DNA reads TGTGCCAGCAGTGAAGAGGGGCGCGGAAGGACTGAAGCTTTCTTT. It is translated as CASSEEGRGRTEAFF.